This T cell receptor beta chain was recorded in a study of T cells in Graves' hyperthyroidism and ophthalmopathy. The study, taken as a whole, reports: Ophthalmopathy was predicted by the model a median of about six months ahead of onset.

This clonotype was seen ten or more times. The antigen is unknown. Uncontrolled infection, other autoimmune disease, pregnancy and lactation each barred patients from inclusion. Diagnoses were made from clinical symptoms, serum measures (thyroxine and TRAb), thyroid ultrasound and orbital computed tomography. RNA transcripts yielded amplified TCR beta CDR3 regions. During a first-round RT-PCR of the TCR CDR3, the HTBI primer set was used. TCRdb recomputed calls from the multiplex PCR reads with MiXCR, one row per CDR3 protein. This sample carries around 340,000 distinct CDR3 sequences, 16% of them seen once, and the ten largest clones take around a third. This TCR derives from a man aged 25 to 40 with Graves' hyperthyroidism. Sample: blood.

In DNA form, the CDR3 reads TGTGCCAGCAGCTACCGTTGGATGAGGGAGCAGTACTTC. It encodes CASSYRWMREQYF. This chain connects TRBV7-2 to TRBJ2-7, with unresolved D. In germline, CDR1 is SGHTA, CDR2 FQGNSA. The CDR3 runs to 13 residues. The V and J ends lost 4 bases and 7 bases respectively, with 14 bases between them.